A selection of T cell receptor beta chains follows, all from one sample in a study of blood T cell repertoires in COVID-19. Some clones are missing from TCRdb's copy, which holds only in-frame ones; the method was immunoSEQ multiplex PCR. This sample has about 130,000 clones; roughly 80% occur once, and the top ten carry 5%. Sequencing was carried out using peripheral blood. All receptors come from a woman between 65 and 79 years old with COVID-19, enrolled during active disease. Each CDR3 is given with its conserved first and last residue. D genes are given only for firm matches. The size entry is marked missing in some rows and otherwise reads once, few, many or a size class.

>TRBJ1-1|-|TRBV3-1/TRBV3-2|-
CASSWGANTEAFF
TGTGCCAGCAGCTGGGGCGCTAACACTGAAGCTTTCTTT
>TRBJ2-7|TRBD2|TRBV19|-
CASKISGTRHYEQYF
TGTGCCAGTAAGATCTCCGGGACTAGGCACTACGAGCAGTACTTC
>TRBJ1-1|TRBD1|TRBV7-2|-
CASSPTADRVIAFF
TGTGCCAGCAGCCCCACGGCGGACAGGGTAATAGCTTTCTTT
>TRBJ1-4|-|TRBV6-1|-
CASSEAMRVTNEKLFF
TGTGCCAGCAGTGAAGCGATGAGGGTTACTAATGAAAAACTGTTTTTT
>TRBJ2-5|-|TRBV24-1|few
CATSDRGRETQYF
TGTGCCACCAGTGACCGTGGGAGGGAGACCCAGTACTTC
>TRBJ1-6|-|TRBV6-1|-
CASSEKLGRSPLHF
TGTGCCAGCAGTGAAAAATTGGGCCGGTCACCCCTCCACTTT
>TRBJ2-1|-|TRBV4-2|once
CASSQDMYNEQFF
TGTGCCAGCAGCCAAGATATGTACAATGAGCAGTTCTTC
>TRBJ1-2|TRBD1|TRBV15|-
CATSGWDRAYGYTF
TGTGCCACCAGCGGGTGGGACAGGGCCTATGGCTACACCTTC
>TRBJ1-1|-|TRBV6-5|-
CASRSSGMNTEAFF
TGTGCCAGCAGGAGCAGCGGGATGAACACTGAAGCTTTCTTT
>TRBJ2-2|TRBD2|TRBV4-1|-
CASSFTSGGNTGELFF
TGCGCCAGCAGCTTTACTAGCGGGGGGAACACCGGGGAGCTGTTTTTT
>TRBJ2-3|-|TRBV9|-
CASSVVQSTDTQYF
TGTGCCAGCAGCGTAGTACAGTCCACAGATACGCAGTATTTT
>TRBJ2-3|TRBD2|TRBV19|few
CASRGTSGTTDTQYF
TGTGCCAGTAGGGGGACTAGCGGGACCACAGATACGCAGTATTTT
>TRBJ2-2|TRBD1|TRBV10-3|-
CAIQDRGNTGELFF
TGTGCCATCCAGGACAGGGGGAACACCGGGGAGCTGTTTTTT
>TRBJ2-7|-|TRBV30|-
CAWRDTGRPYEQYF
TGTGCCTGGAGAGATACAGGACGACCCTACGAGCAGTACTTC
>TRBJ2-6|TRBD1|TRBV28|once
CASSPFILTGSSGANVLTF
TGTGCCAGCAGTCCCTTTATTTTGACAGGGAGCTCTGGGGCCAACGTCCTGACTTTC
>TRBJ2-5|-|TRBV5-1|-
CASSFSPQETQYF
TGCGCCAGCAGCTTCTCCCCGCAAGAGACCCAGTACTTC
>TRBJ2-7|TRBD1|TRBV29-1|few
CSVRGQGASEQYF
TGCAGCGTGAGGGGACAGGGGGCCAGCGAGCAGTACTTC
>TRBJ2-1|-|TRBV5-1|-
CASSLESGSYNEQFF
TGCGCCAGCAGCTTAGAGTCCGGGTCCTACAATGAGCAGTTCTTC
>TRBJ1-3|-|TRBV6-4|-
CASSADRSVMDTIYF
TGTGCCAGCAGTGCCGACAGGTCTGTAATGGACACCATATATTTT
>TRBJ1-1|-|TRBV3-1/TRBV3-2|-
CASSQVQAGTEAFF
TGTGCCAGCAGCCAAGTACAGGCTGGGACTGAAGCTTTCTTT
>TRBJ1-5|-|TRBV28|-
CASSSYSNQPQHF
TGTGCCAGCAGTTCGTATAGCAATCAGCCCCAGCATTTT
>TRBJ1-2|TRBD1|TRBV28|-
CAITSTGGRNYGYTF
TGTGCCATAACGTCAACAGGGGGTCGAAACTATGGCTACACCTTC
>TRBJ1-3|-|TRBV9|-
CASSVGRGSGNTIYF
TGTGCCAGCAGCGTAGGCAGAGGCTCTGGAAACACCATATATTTT
>TRBJ1-4|TRBD1|TRBV18|-
CASSPWTGATNEKLFF
TGTGCCAGCTCACCGTGGACAGGTGCAACTAATGAAAAACTGTTTTTT
>TRBJ1-2|TRBD1|TRBV30|few
CAWSEDRGYGYTF
TGTGCCTGGAGTGAGGACAGGGGCTATGGCTACACCTTC
>TRBJ2-1|-|TRBV4-2|-
CASSLSRGEALSLNEQFF
TGTGCCAGCAGCCTGTCCAGGGGTGAGGCTCTCTCTCTCAATGAGCAGTTCTTC
>TRBJ1-2|-|TRBV30|-
CAWMGAPYGYTF
TGTGCCTGGATGGGGGCCCCCTATGGCTACACCTTC
>TRBJ2-6|TRBD1|TRBV27|-
CASSPRTGGLSTGANVLTF
TGTGCCAGCAGTCCCCGGACAGGGGGCCTTTCGACTGGGGCCAACGTCCTGACTTTC
>TRBJ2-3|-|TRBV5-1|medium-sized
CASSLGGGLLTDTQYF
TGCGCCAGCAGCTTGGGGGGCGGACTACTCACAGATACGCAGTATTTT